This entry concerns a single T cell receptor (beta chain). Its specificity is unknown. This entry comes from a study of naive and memory T cell subsets. General study findings and limits: Each distinct alpha or beta sequence counts as one clonotype.

From the second PCR step, alpha and beta chains were amplified apart. Two oligonucleotides, mixed equimolar, formed the beta constant-region primer covering TRBC1 and TRBC2. One entry per CDR3 protein results from TCRdb running MiXCR on the UMI-ligation and nested PCR reads. This sample yields 140,000 to 150,000 distinct CDR3 sequences, of which about 15% are seen a single time; around 0.14% belongs to the top ten. In germline, CDR1 is MNHEY, CDR2 SVGAGI. The CDR3 has 12 residues. With 2 bases removed from V and 8 bases from J, the gap between germline ends came to 9 bases. V gene TRBV6-5 combines with J gene TRBJ1-2; D may be TRBD1 (5 bases). Sequencing input: naive CD4+ T cells from blood. This clonotype was obtained from a human donor in good health. The CDR3 coding sequence is TGTGCCAGCAGTTACCCCAAGGGGGGCTACACCTTC. Protein sequence: CASSYPKGGYTF.